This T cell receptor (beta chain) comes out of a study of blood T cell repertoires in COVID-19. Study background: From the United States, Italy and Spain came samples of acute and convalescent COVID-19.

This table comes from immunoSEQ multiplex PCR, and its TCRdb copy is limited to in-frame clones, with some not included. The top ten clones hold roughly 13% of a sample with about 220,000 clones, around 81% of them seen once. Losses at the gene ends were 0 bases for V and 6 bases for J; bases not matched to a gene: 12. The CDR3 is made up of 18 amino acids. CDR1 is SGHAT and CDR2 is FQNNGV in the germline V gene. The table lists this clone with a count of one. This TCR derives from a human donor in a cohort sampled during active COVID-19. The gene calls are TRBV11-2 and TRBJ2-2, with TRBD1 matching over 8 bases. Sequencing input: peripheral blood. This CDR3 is CASSLDLEQGAAAGELFF. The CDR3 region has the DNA TGTGCCAGCAGCTTAGATCTGGAGCAGGGGGCAGCCGCCGGGGAGCTGTTTTTT.